Presented here are 19 T cell receptor beta chains from one specimen sequenced in a study of blood T cells in healthy people across ages. A second roughly 7 to 11 cycle PCR used barcoded and J-beta primers. MiXCR was run by TCRdb on the 5' RACE reads, yielding one entry per CDR3 protein. The data show 1.5 million to 2 million distinct CDR3 sequences, approximately 50% seen once. Sequenced: blood. All receptors come from a woman aged 40 to 50 in good health.

The V gene is TRBV6-2 or TRBV6-3, the J gene TRBJ1-5; weak D call: TRBD1 (5 bases). Germline loops: CDR1 MNHEY, CDR2 SVGEGT. V lost 2 bases, J lost 5 bases, and 16 bases lay in between. This CDR3 comprises 16 residues. CDR3 DNA: TGTGCCAGCAGTTACCCCGGTGCGGGGCGCGATCAGCCCCAGCATTTT. Amino acid sequence: CASSYPGAGRDQPQHF.

The chain has TRBV15 and TRBJ2-5; D call uncertain. The CDR3 consists of 13 residues. V dropped 5 bases and J dropped 11 bases, with 18 bases sitting between them. CDR1 and CDR2 (germline): LNHNV, YYDKDF (reference sequence). The CDR3 DNA follows: TGTGCCACCAGCCCGGTGATCCGCAATGAGCAGTACTTC. Translating it yields CATSPVIRNEQYF.

The chain combines TRBV14 with TRBJ2-4; the match to TRBD2 covers 9 bases. The DNA end lines up better with TRBJ2-7; the J call may be wrong. The CDR3 runs to 17 residues. Germline values: CDR1 SGHDN, CDR2 FVKESK. The CDR3 protein is CASSPNGLAGPPYEQYF. In DNA form, the CDR3 reads TGTGCCAGCAGCCCGAATGGGCTAGCGGGGCCGCCCTACGAGCAGTACTTC.

In its sample, this clonotype was seen a few times. The V and J genes are TRBV28 and TRBJ2-1, with 7 nucleotides matching TRBD2. This CDR3 comprises 20 residues. CDR1 is MDHEN and CDR2 is SYDVKM in the germline V gene. V gave up 3 bases and J gave up 0 bases; unmatched junction bases: 17. CDR3 coding DNA: TGTGCCAGCAGTTTCTCCCTCGGGCTAGCGGAACTTCGCTCCTACAATGAGCAGTTCTTC. Its protein product is CASSFSLGLAELRSYNEQFF. Drawing the rest from reference TRBV28 and TRBJ2-1, the complete variable domain is DVKVTQSSRYLVKRTGEKVFLECVQDMDHENMFWYRQDPGLGLRLIYFSYDVKMKEKGDIPEGYSVSREKKERFSLILESASTNQTSMYLCASSFSLGLAELRSYNEQFFGPGTRLTVL.

The chain couples TRBV29-1 to TRBJ2-5; TRBD2 aligns across 10 bases. Germline-derived CDR1 and CDR2 are SQVTM and ANQGSEA. The CDR3 runs 15 residues. J lost 7 bases, V lost 8 bases, and 16 bases had no gene match. The CDR3 protein is CSIRQLAGASGTQYF. The CDR3 bases are TGCAGCATCCGGCAGCTAGCGGGGGCCTCCGGGACCCAGTACTTC.

The V and J genes are TRBV27 and TRBJ2-7, with 8 bases matching TRBD2. The CDR3 extends over 12 amino acids. The germline CDR1 and CDR2 sequences are MNHEY and SMNVEV (reference sequence). Unmatched junction bases numbered 8, after V lost 10 bases and J lost 6 bases. CDR3 nucleotide sequence: TGTGCCACCGCCGGGACTAGTGGCGAGCAGTACTTC. Translated, it gives CATAGTSGEQYF.

This clonotype was counted at least ten times. The chain carries TRBV7-2 and TRBJ2-7; D is perhaps TRBD2 (7 bases). Deletions cut 5 bases from V and 2 bases from J, with 16 bases between. This CDR3 is built from 15 residues. CDR1 and CDR2 from the germline V gene are SGHTA and FQGNSA. The CDR3 here is CASSLHKGGAYEQYF. For the CDR3, the DNA is TGTGCCAGCAGCCTCCACAAAGGGGGGGCCTACGAGCAGTACTTC.

The chain carries TRBV7-2 and TRBJ2-1; D is unclear. The germline V gene has CDR1 SGHTA and CDR2 FQGNSA. V was cut by 6 bases and J by 2 bases, with 8 bases left in between. This CDR3 is 13 amino acids long. The DNA for the CDR3 is TGTGCCAGCAGATACAGAGCCTACAATGAGCAGTTCTTC. Protein sequence: CASRYRAYNEQFF.

V is TRBV27 and J is TRBJ2-3; D perhaps matches TRBD2 (6 bases). The CDR3 is 16 amino acids. V lost 7 bases to trimming and J lost 0 bases, with 17 bases between them. Germline lookup yields CDR1 MNHEY and CDR2 SMNVEV (reference sequence). DNA of the CDR3: TGTGCCAGCAACCCTGGGACTGGGGACAGCACAGATACGCAGTATTTT. Translating gives CASNPGTGDSTDTQYF.

A remark on this clonotype: A much larger clone differs from this one at a single base, so this may be a read error. The chain uses TRBV12-3 or TRBV12-4 and TRBJ2-1, with TRBD2 as a possible D gene (6 bases). V lost 7 bases, J lost 7 bases, and 11 bases lay in between. The CDR3 length is 12 residues. In DNA form, the CDR3 reads TGTGCCAGCAACCGGGGGAGGAATGAGCAGTTCTTC. Amino acids: CASNRGRNEQFF.

As to this clonotype: Germline and junction disagree at one end, which may indicate a read error. The chain joins TRBV7-2 to TRBJ2-4; 8 bases are shared with TRBD2. The closer fit of TRBJ2-5 to the DNA end suggests the J call may be wrong. In germline, CDR1 is SGHTA, CDR2 FQGNSA. The CDR3 has 13 amino acids. The CDR3 loop is CACSWGLVETQYF. Here the CDR3 DNA reads TGTGCCTGCAGCTGGGGACTAGTCGAGACCCAGTACTTC.

The rearrangement uses TRBV6-5 and TRBJ1-1; a weak D match, TRBD1 (5 bases). This CDR3 has 13 amino acids. The germline V and J ends were trimmed by 3 bases and 4 bases, with 9 bases remaining between them. CDR1 MNHEY and CDR2 SVGAGI come from the germline V gene. CDR3 amino acids: CASSYRRGTEAFF. DNA for the CDR3: TGTGCCAGCAGTTATAGGAGGGGCACTGAAGCTTTCTTT.

V and J are TRBV18 and TRBJ2-1; 9 nucleotides match TRBD2. The CDR3 contains 15 residues. The V and J ends lost 3 bases and 4 bases, in that order; junction bases with no gene match: 4. Germline CDR1 and CDR2: KGHSH and LQKENI. The CDR3 loop reads CASSPSSGEYNEQFF. DNA of the CDR3: TGTGCCAGCTCACCGTCTAGCGGGGAGTACAATGAGCAGTTCTTC.

Concerning this clonotype: One junction end does not reproduce the germline sequence, and a read error may be involved. The V and J genes are TRBV4-3 and TRBJ1-2; weak D call: TRBD1 (5 bases). The CDR3 is 15 amino acids. Germline V gene lookup returns CDR1 LGHNA and CDR2 YSLEER. CDR3 loop: CTSSQQDRQGYGYTF. CDR3 nucleotides: TGCACCAGCAGCCAACAAGACCGCCAGGGCTATGGCTACACCTTC.

V gene TRBV5-1 combines with J gene TRBJ2-5; 9 bases fit TRBD1. The CDR3 length is 16 residues. V dropped 4 bases and J dropped 5; count of bases not matched to a gene: 12. CDR1 is SGHRS and CDR2 is YFSETQ in the germline V gene. DNA for the CDR3: TGCGCCAGCAGCGGGGGACAGGGAGCTACCACGGAGACCCAGTACTTC. Amino acids: CASSGGQGATTETQYF.

The chain joins TRBV12-3 or TRBV12-4 to TRBJ2-7; D might be TRBD2 (5 bases). This CDR3 comprises 12 residues. Trimming cost V 3 bases and J 6 bases, with 9 bases left between them. Here the CDR3 reads CASSFEGTEQYF. The CDR3 coding sequence is TGTGCCAGCAGTTTTGAGGGAACCGAGCAGTACTTC.

The CDR3 loop is CASSQVTAQIYEQYF. Written as DNA, the CDR3 is TGCGCCAGCAGCCAAGTAACTGCCCAGATCTACGAGCAGTACTTC. The chain combines TRBV4-1 with TRBJ2-7; no reliable D call. V gave up 1 base and J gave up 3 bases, with 13 bases separating them. From germline, CDR1 is MGHRA and CDR2 YSYEKL. CDR3 length: 15 amino acids.

The rearrangement uses TRBV6-2 or TRBV6-3 and TRBJ1-2; D is uncertain. Between the trimmed V and J ends, which lost 4 bases and 4 bases, there was a span of 16 bases. The CDR3 contains 15 residues. Germline CDR1 reads MNHEY; CDR2 reads SVGEGT. The CDR3 loop reads CASSSHVRGTYGYTF. CDR3 nucleotides: TGTGCCAGCAGTTCTCACGTTCGGGGTACCTATGGCTACACCTTC.

The chain couples TRBV29-1 to TRBJ1-2, with D unresolved. Germline CDR1 SQVTM, CDR2 ANQGSEA. Trimming pared 6 bases from V and 2 bases from J, leaving 10 bases between. The CDR3 length is 12 residues. The CDR3 DNA follows: TGCAGCGTCTGGCGAGCCAACTATGGCTACACCTTC. It encodes CSVWRANYGYTF.